A single sample gave rise to the 14 T cell receptor beta chains below, sequenced in a study of kidney transplant recipient with SARS-CoV-2 infection. MiXCR, applied by TCRdb to the reads, yields one record per CDR3 protein. Of under 250,000 distinct CDR3 sequences listed, less than 35% are singletons. The specimen comprised a blood sample, sampled at baseline and between days 110 and 120 from a kidney transplant recipient. The receptors derive from a male patient aged 25 to 39 who had COVID-19 and was a kidney transplant recipient. A share of the T cells may be of graft donor origin.

This clonotype was counted at least ten times. V usage is TRBV6-6 and J usage is TRBJ1-4; TRBD1 matches at 12 bases. Germline V gene sequence: CDR1 MNHNY, CDR2 SVGAGI (reference sequence). V dropped 5 bases and J dropped 2; count of bases not matched to a gene: 6. The CDR3 sequence is 17 residues long. The CDR3 here is CASSEPGQGATNEKLFF. The CDR3 region has the DNA TGTGCCAGCAGTGAACCGGGACAGGGGGCTACTAATGAAAAACTGTTTTTT.

As regards this clonotype: Just one base apart from a much larger clone, this may be a read error. The V gene is TRBV20-1, the J gene TRBJ1-2, with D unresolved. Deletions cut 5 bases from V and 4 bases from J, with 23 bases between. This CDR3 is built from 16 residues. Germline V gives CDR1 DFQATT, CDR2 SNEGSKA (reference sequence). The CDR3 reads CSALHVLFRETYGYTF. The CDR3 nucleotides are TGCAGTGCTTTGCATGTGCTGTTTCGAGAGACCTATGGCTACACCTTC.

In its sample, this clonotype was seen many times. The chain is built from TRBV6-5 and TRBJ1-5, with TRBD1 matching 7 bases. V trimming: 6 bases; J trimming: 5 bases; junction bases outside the gene matches: 13. Per the germline V gene, CDR1 is MNHEY and CDR2 is SVGAGI. The length of the CDR3 is 16 residues. This CDR3 is CASRQGGFGGHQPQHF. CDR3 DNA: TGTGCCAGCAGGCAGGGGGGATTTGGGGGCCATCAGCCCCAGCATTTT.

Regarding this clonotype: A read error may be the cause here, since a much bigger clone is one base away. The V and J genes are TRBV12-3 or TRBV12-4 and TRBJ2-6; D is perhaps TRBD1 or TRBD2 (5 bases each). CDR3 length equals 15 residues. In nucleotides, the CDR3 is TGTGCCAGCGGGGCGAGGGCTGCTGGGGCCAACGTCCCGACTTTC. Residues: CASGARAAGANVPTF.

To note about this clonotype: A much larger clone differs by one base, so this may be a read error. The chain is built from TRBV3-1 and TRBJ2-2; D is unclear. Trimming pared 5 bases from V and 5 bases from J, leaving 24 bases between. The CDR3 consists of 18 residues. Germline V gene sequence: CDR1 LGHDT, CDR2 YNNKEL (reference sequence). CDR3 protein: CASSIAHPISGLTGELFF. The CDR3 bases are TGTGCCAGCAGCATCGCGCATCCCATTTCAGGCTTGACCGGGGAGCTGTTTTTT.

At least ten counts were recorded for this clonotype. The chain joins TRBV6-4 to TRBJ1-6, with D maybe TRBD1 (6 bases). The CDR3 covers 14 residues. V was pared by 9 bases and J by 0 bases, with 9 bases between. Germline values: CDR1 MRHNA, CDR2 SNTAGT. CDR3 in amino acids: CASTQGSYNSPLHF. CDR3 nucleotides: TGTGCCAGTACACAGGGCTCCTATAATTCACCCCTCCACTTT.

This clonotype was seen repeatedly, ten times or more. The chain links TRBV28 to TRBJ1-1; D unclear. CDR1 MDHEN and CDR2 SYDVKM come from the germline V gene. This CDR3 has 14 residues. V was shortened by 7 bases and J by 7 bases, with 19 bases between the two germline ends. In DNA, the CDR3 is TGTGCCAGCATCTCCTCGCCCATCCGAAGTGAAGCTTTCTTT. Its translation is CASISSPIRSEAFF.

On this clonotype itself: A read error may explain this, as a much larger clone is one base away. The rearrangement joins TRBV6-5 to TRBJ1-3; no clear D. Trimming shortened V by 11 bases and J by 0 bases, and 17 bases separated the two germline ends. This CDR3 has 15 amino acids. Germline CDR1 and CDR2: MNHEY and SVGAGI. In DNA, the CDR3 is TGTGCCGGCACCTATCGACTCAGCTCTGGAAACACCATATATTTT. Translating gives CAGTYRLSSGNTIYF.

In this sample, this clonotype turned up once. This may be a read error, as it is one base from a much larger clone. The conserved closing phenylalanine or tryptophan is absent in this CDR3, likely reflecting a read error. The V gene is TRBV30, the J gene TRBJ2-1; 10 positions match TRBD1. The length of the CDR3 is 14 residues. The germline gives CDR1 GTSNPN, CDR2 SVGIG (reference sequence). The J segment lost 4 bases and the V segment lost 5 bases, leaving 5 bases of the junction unmatched. The CDR3 here is CAWEGQGKYNEQFL. The DNA for the CDR3 is TGTGCCTGGGAGGGACAGGGGAAATACAATGAGCAGTTCCTC.

Concerning this clonotype itself: At one end the junction does not follow the germline gene, possibly because of a read error. This chain uses TRBV7-2 with TRBJ2-3; D is unresolved. Germline V gene data show CDR1 as SGHTA and CDR2 as FQGNSA. CDR3 size: 15 residues. In DNA, the CDR3 is TGTGCCAGCAGCTTATACAGCGAGCGCACAGATGCGCAGTATTTT. Translation: CASSLYSERTDAQYF.

Concerning this clonotype: A single base separates this from a much larger clone, so it may be a read error. J is TRBJ2-7 and V is TRBV5-5; the match to TRBD1 covers 8 bases. Per the germline V gene, CDR1 is SGHKS and CDR2 is YYEKEE (reference sequence). The V segment lost 4 bases and the J segment 2 bases; nucleotides outside the gene matches: 8. This CDR3 has 15 amino acids. CDR3 residues: CASSQNHRGTYEQYF. In nucleotides, the CDR3 is TGTGCCAGCAGCCAAAACCACAGGGGGACCTACGAGCAGTACTTC.

This clonotype showed up many times. The chain uses TRBV7-3 and TRBJ2-7; no definite D call. This CDR3 has 15 amino acids. Germline V gene lookup returns CDR1 SGHTA and CDR2 FQGTGA. The V and J ends lost 0 bases and 0 bases respectively, with 9 bases between them. CDR3 residues: CASSLTSQSSYEQYF. The CDR3 DNA reads as TGTGCCAGCAGCTTAACGAGTCAGAGCTCCTACGAGCAGTACTTC.

This clonotype came up many times. This chain links TRBV3-1 with TRBJ1-2; D gene ambiguous. The germline gives CDR1 LGHDT, CDR2 YNNKEL (reference sequence). Between the trimmed V and J ends, which lost 5 bases and 4 bases, there was a span of 23 bases. This CDR3 spans 17 amino acids. The CDR3 DNA follows: TGTGCCAGCAGCTCACTTTTCACCCTTCGAAAGACCTATGGCTACACCTTC. Its protein product is CASSSLFTLRKTYGYTF.

The table lists this clonotype with many counts. V is TRBV20-1 and J is TRBJ1-2, with unresolved D. Germline assignment: CDR1 DFQATT and CDR2 SNEGSKA (reference sequence). V was cut by 5 bases and J by 4 bases, with 11 bases left in between. CDR3 size: 12 residues. The CDR3 loop reads CSALSSPYGYTF. In nucleotides, the CDR3 is TGCAGTGCTCTGAGTTCCCCCTATGGCTACACCTTC.